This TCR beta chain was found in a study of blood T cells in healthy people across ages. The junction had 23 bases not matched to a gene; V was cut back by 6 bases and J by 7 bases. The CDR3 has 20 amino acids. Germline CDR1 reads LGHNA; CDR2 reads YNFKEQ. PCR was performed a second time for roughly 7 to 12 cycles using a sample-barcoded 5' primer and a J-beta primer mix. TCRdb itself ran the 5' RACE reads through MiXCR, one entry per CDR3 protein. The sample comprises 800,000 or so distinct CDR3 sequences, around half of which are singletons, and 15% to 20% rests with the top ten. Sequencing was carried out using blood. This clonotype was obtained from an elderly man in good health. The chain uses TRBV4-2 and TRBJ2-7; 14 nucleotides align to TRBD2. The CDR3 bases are TGTGCCAGCAGTCCTAGGGGGACTAGCGGGAGAGTGCTCTCCTACAATGAGCAGTACTTC. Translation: CASSPRGTSGRVLSYNEQYF.